The TCR beta chain under discussion was sequenced for a study of human T cells and chemical hapten exposure. The study's findings and limits: Sensitization with DPC brought no change to TCRs above 1 in 1000 in frequency.

Concerning this clonotype itself: The antigen is unknown.

TCRdb ran MiXCR on the RACE reads and lists one entry per CDR3 protein. Here the sample spans some 83,000 distinct CDR3 sequences, around 11% being singletons. This CDR3 comprises 15 residues. Trimming pared 3 bases from V and 2 bases from J, leaving 14 bases between. Germline V gene data show CDR1 as SGHAT and CDR2 as FQDESV (reference sequence). Time point described: patch test 1, 2 weeks after DPC sensitization. Sample treatment: therapeutic diphenylcyclopropenone sensitization with weekly scalp DPC. The material was whole blood, obtained in connection with sensitization to the hapten diphenylcyclopropenone (DPC). The clonotype was recovered from a woman between 50 and 59 years old with alopecia areata. Some clones in this sample may be carry-over from other donors' samples. This chain connects TRBV11-1 to TRBJ2-7; D call uncertain. The CDR3 sequence: CASSFTRGRTYEQYF. In DNA, the CDR3 is TGTGCCAGCAGCTTTACCCGCGGTCGGACCTACGAGCAGTACTTC.